This entry lists 9 T cell receptor beta chains sequenced from one sample in a study of Graves' ophthalmopathy and Graves' hyperthyroidism. Scientists amplified the TCR beta CDR3 regions from RNA transcripts. First-round RT-PCR relied on HTBI primers, and a second-round multiplex PCR came next. TCRdb reanalysed the multiplex PCR reads using MiXCR and keeps one entry per CDR3 protein. The repertoire holds approximately 1.2 million distinct CDR3 sequences, with about 40% as singletons. Sequenced input: peripheral blood or thyroid tissue (not recorded which). Receptors were obtained from an adult man with Graves' hyperthyroidism.

This chain joins TRBV2 and TRBJ2-7, with 12 bases lining up with TRBD1. Trimming cost V 7 bases and J 6 bases; bases outside gene matches: 4. This CDR3 has 13 amino acids. Germline assignment: CDR1 SNHLY and CDR2 FYNNEI. CDR3 in DNA: TGTGCCAGCATCCGGGACAGGGGGCCCGAGCAGTACTTC. This encodes CASIRDRGPEQYF.

The V gene is TRBV29-1, the J gene TRBJ1-2; unclear D gene. Germline V gives CDR1 SQVTM, CDR2 ANQGSEA. This CDR3 is built from 11 residues. V dropped 8 bases and J dropped 6 bases, with 13 bases sitting between them. CDR3 DNA sequence: TGCAGCACAAAACACGGGGATGGCTACACCTTC. Encoded protein: CSTKHGDGYTF.

V gene TRBV20-1 combines with J gene TRBJ1-5, with 8 bases identical to TRBD1. The junction had 6 bases not matched to a gene; V was cut back by 6 bases and J by 5 bases. The germline gives CDR1 DFQATT, CDR2 SNEGSKA (reference sequence). The CDR3 consists of 13 residues. CDR3 in amino acids: CSASSQGDQPQHF. Written as DNA, the CDR3 is TGCAGTGCCAGCTCACAGGGGGATCAGCCCCAGCATTTT.

This clonotype came up many times. V usage is TRBV5-1 and J usage is TRBJ1-4, with no clear D. V lost 5 bases and J lost 6, with 8 bases in between. CDR1 and CDR2 from the germline V gene are SGHRS and YFSETQ. The CDR3 has 12 residues. This chain's CDR3 is CASRGGDEKLFF. The CDR3 coding sequence is TGCGCCAGCAGGGGTGGGGATGAAAAACTGTTTTTT.

This clonotype was detected only a few times. The genes are TRBV11-2 and TRBJ2-2; perhaps D is TRBD1 or TRBD2 (5 bases each). CDR1 is SGHAT, CDR2 FQNNGV, per germline. Trimming took off 6 bases at V and 4 bases at J, with 15 bases between the two ends. The CDR3 runs 15 residues. CDR3 in DNA: TGTGCCAGCAGTGACCGGGACGCCCCCACCGGGGAGCTGTTTTTT. Amino acid sequence: CASSDRDAPTGELFF.

This clonotype was detected only a few times. This sequence joins TRBV28 and TRBJ1-1, with a possible D match to TRBD1 (5 bases). This CDR3 comprises 12 residues. With 10 bases removed from V and 1 base from J, the gap between germline ends came to 10 bases. CDR1 MDHEN and CDR2 SYDVKM come from the germline V gene. CDR3 sequence reads: CAIREENTEAFF. The CDR3 bases are TGTGCCATCAGGGAAGAGAACACTGAAGCTTTCTTT.

This clonotype has more than one count but fewer than ten. The chain has TRBV30 and TRBJ1-2; D is undetermined. This CDR3 spans 12 amino acids. The germline V and J ends were trimmed by 1 base and 6 bases, with 9 bases remaining between them. Germline V lookup: CDR1 GTSNPN, CDR2 SVGIG (reference sequence). CDR3 amino acids: CAWSGQYDGYTF. For the CDR3, the DNA is TGTGCCTGGAGTGGGCAGTACGATGGCTACACCTTC.

The genes are TRBV20-1 and TRBJ2-5, with D tentatively TRBD1 or TRBD2 (7 bases each). CDR1 and CDR2 (germline): DFQATT, SNEGSKA (reference sequence). The CDR3 contains 15 residues. V was trimmed by 2 bases and J by 6 bases, leaving 19 bases between them. The DNA of the CDR3 is TGCAGTGCTAGAAAGACAGGGAGGGGCATGCAGACCCAGTACTTC. It encodes CSARKTGRGMQTQYF.

The chain has TRBV7-2 and TRBJ2-3, with D possibly matching TRBD2 (6 bases). V gave up 6 bases and J gave up 3 bases, with 10 bases separating them. The CDR3 is made up of 13 amino acids. The germline CDR1 and CDR2 sequences are SGHTA and FQGNSA. The DNA of the CDR3 is TGTGCCAGCAGAGTAGCGGTTACAGATACGCAGTATTTT. Encoded protein: CASRVAVTDTQYF.